This TCR beta chain is from a study of response to subunit inactivated influenza vaccine. Study results and caveats: That few new T cells are recruited by each seasonal influenza vaccination was the authors' suggestion.

As regards this clonotype: What it binds is unknown.

TCRdb analysed the RT-PCR reads with MiXCR anew, one entry per CDR3 protein. Altogether more than 700,000 distinct CDR3 sequences are present, 21% being singletons, with the ten largest covering approximately 10%. The germline V gene has CDR1 SGHRS and CDR2 YFSETQ. The J segment lost 8 bases and the V segment lost 0 bases, leaving 4 bases of the junction unmatched. CDR3 length: 13 amino acids. The sequence came from a man aged 50 or older who received an inactivated influenza vaccine. This sequence joins TRBV5-1 and TRBJ1-1; 7 nucleotides align to TRBD1. Source: PBMCs from blood, taken roughly 5 days after vaccination. In nucleotides, the CDR3 is TGCGCCAGCAGCTTGGAGGGGACAGTCGAAGCTTTCTTT. Its protein is CASSLEGTVEAFF.